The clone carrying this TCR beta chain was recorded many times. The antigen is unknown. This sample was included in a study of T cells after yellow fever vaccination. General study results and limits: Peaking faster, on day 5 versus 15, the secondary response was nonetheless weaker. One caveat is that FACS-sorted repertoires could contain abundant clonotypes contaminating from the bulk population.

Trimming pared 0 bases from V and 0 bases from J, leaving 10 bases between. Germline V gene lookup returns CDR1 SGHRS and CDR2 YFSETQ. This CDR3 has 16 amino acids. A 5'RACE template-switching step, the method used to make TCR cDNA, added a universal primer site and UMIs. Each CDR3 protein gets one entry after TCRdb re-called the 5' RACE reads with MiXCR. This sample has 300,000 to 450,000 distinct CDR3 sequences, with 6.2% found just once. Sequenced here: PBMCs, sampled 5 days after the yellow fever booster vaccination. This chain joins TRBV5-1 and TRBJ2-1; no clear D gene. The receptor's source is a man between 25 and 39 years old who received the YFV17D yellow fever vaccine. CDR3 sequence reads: CASSLASESSYNEQFF. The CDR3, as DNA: TGCGCCAGCAGCTTGGCCTCGGAGAGCTCCTACAATGAGCAGTTCTTC.